Listed here are 4 T cell receptor beta chains from one sample, sequenced in a study of metastatic and nonmetastatic thyroid tumors. TCRdb re-analyzed the PCR reads through MiXCR. The table records approximately 16,000 clones, around 12% of them present only once. The entire patient cohort was treatment-naive prior to thyroid surgery. Specimen: tumor tissue. These receptor sequences come from a female donor with papillary thyroid cancer or a benign thyroid nodule (not recorded which). Some clones in this sample may be carry-over from other donors' samples.

In its sample, this clone was seen many times. The rearrangement joins TRBV7-6 to TRBJ2-3; D not certain. The CDR3 is 13 amino acids. Germline CDR1 reads SGHVS; CDR2 reads FNYEAQ. V gave up 1 base and J gave up 3 bases, with 5 bases separating them. The chain's CDR3 is CASSLGMTDTQYF. For the CDR3, the DNA is TGTGCCAGCAGCTTAGGAATGACAGATACGCAGTATTTT. Full variable domain (outside the CDR3, taken from reference TRBV7-6 and TRBJ2-3): GAGVSQSPRYKVTKRGQDVALRCDPISGHVSLYWYRQALGQGPEFLTYFNYEAQQDKSGLPNDRFSAERPEGSISTLTIQRTEQRDSAMYRCASSLGMTDTQYFGPGTRLTVL.

This clone has only a few counts. This chain connects TRBV28 to TRBJ2-7, with D unclear. The length of the CDR3 is 15 residues. V shed 5 bases and J shed 3 bases, with 17 bases lying between them. Germline V gene data show CDR1 as MDHEN and CDR2 as SYDVKM. CDR3: CASSPPRNDIYEQYF. The CDR3 nucleotides are TGTGCCAGCAGTCCCCCCCGTAATGATATCTACGAGCAGTACTTC.

This clone showed up many times. V is TRBV5-1 and J is TRBJ2-5, with 8 nucleotides matching TRBD1. The V segment lost 3 bases and the J segment 2 bases; nucleotides outside the gene matches: 6. The CDR3 is made up of 15 amino acids. Germline V gene sequence: CDR1 SGHRS, CDR2 YFSETQ. CDR3 in amino acids: CASSWTGSGQETQYF. The CDR3, as DNA: TGCGCCAGCAGCTGGACAGGGTCGGGACAAGAGACCCAGTACTTC. Full variable domain (remainder filled in from reference TRBV5-1 and TRBJ2-5): KAGVTQTPRYLIKTRGQQVTLSCSPISGHRSVSWYQQTPGQGLQFLFEYFSETQRNKGNFPGRFSGRQFSNSRSEMNVSTLELGDSALYLCASSWTGSGQETQYFGPGTRLLVL.

As concerns this clone: Germline is not matched at one junction end, which may reflect a read error. The rearrangement uses TRBV20-1 and TRBJ2-7, with a tentative D call TRBD2 (5 bases). From germline, CDR1 is DFQATT and CDR2 SNEGSKA (reference sequence). This CDR3 spans 15 amino acids. The CDR3 here is CSASPATRLSYEQHF. Written as DNA, the CDR3 is TGCAGTGCTAGTCCGGCCACTAGGCTCTCCTACGAGCAGCACTTC.